These 5 T cell receptor beta chains were all obtained from the same sample, sequenced in a study of shared clonotypes between healthy human individuals. The naive CD8 subset, CD45RO-negative cells positively selected for CCR7, excluded terminally differentiated effector memory CD45RA+ cells. Sequencing used immunoSEQ multiplex PCR; TCRdb keeps in-frame clones, though not all of them. Of hundreds of thousands of clones in the sample, 95% to 96% were seen once. The sample was naive CD8+ T cells sorted from blood. Receptors originate from a woman in her thirties in good health.

The genes are TRBV11-3 and TRBJ2-3; tentatively, D is TRBD2 (5 bases). Trimming took off 8 bases at V and 0 bases at J, with 9 bases between the two ends. CDR3 length: 13 amino acids. The V gene's germline CDR1 is SGHNT and CDR2 YENEEA. CDR3 region: CASAEGSTDTQYF. CDR3 coding DNA: TGTGCCAGCGCCGAGGGAAGCACAGATACGCAGTATTTT.

The rearrangement uses TRBV7-2 and TRBJ2-3; TRBD2 might be the D (5 bases). Germline V lookup: CDR1 SGHTA, CDR2 FQGNSA. Trimming shortened V by 5 bases and J by 0 bases, and 12 bases separated the two germline ends. The CDR3 contains 15 residues. The CDR3 spells CASSPRVASTDTQYF. Here the CDR3 DNA reads TGTGCCAGCAGCCCCCGGGTAGCGAGCACAGATACGCAGTATTTT.

The V and J genes are TRBV15 and TRBJ1-5, with 8 positions matching TRBD1. The germline V gene encodes CDR1 LNHNV and CDR2 YYDKDF (reference sequence). The J segment lost 2 bases and the V segment lost 4 bases, leaving 7 bases of the junction unmatched. CDR3 length: 16 amino acids. The CDR3 loop is CATSTSGQGGNQPQHF. The CDR3 bases are TGTGCCACCAGCACCTCAGGACAGGGTGGCAATCAGCCCCAGCATTTT.

The genes are TRBV10-1 and TRBJ1-2, with D possibly matching TRBD1 (6 bases). The V end was cut by 4 bases, the J end by 3 bases, with 12 bases between. Germline values: CDR1 WNHNN, CDR2 SYGVQD (reference sequence). This CDR3 is 14 amino acids long. The CDR3: CASSGRGLYYGYTF. The DNA of the CDR3 is TGCGCCAGCAGTGGCAGGGGCCTCTACTATGGCTACACCTTC.

The chain carries TRBV2 and TRBJ2-1; 10 positions agree with TRBD2. This CDR3 is built from 15 residues. Germline-derived CDR1 and CDR2 are SNHLY and FYNNEI. With 5 bases clipped from V and 6 bases from J, the junction kept 7 bases outside the gene matches. DNA of the CDR3: TGTGCCAGCAGTTCGACTAGCGGGTTTACCAATGAGCAGTTCTTC. Its translation is CASSSTSGFTNEQFF.